This T cell receptor beta chain derives from a study of shared clonotypes between healthy human individuals. Germline values: CDR1 SGHTA, CDR2 FQGNSA. The V end lost 2 bases, the J end lost 6 bases, and 17 bases lay between the germline ends. The CDR3 sequence is 16 residues long. Participating donors were healthy, HIV-negative adults free of recent acute infections or vaccinations. This clone is a singleton in its sample. Clones were read by immunoSEQ multiplex PCR, and TCRdb kept only the in-frame ones, dropping some. Here the sample spans approximately 2,300,000 clones, around 90% being singletons.

Sequencing was carried out using naive CD4+ T cells from PBMCs. Sample subset: CD45RA+ positively selected. The chain recombines TRBV7-2 with TRBJ2-1; a possible D gene is TRBD2 (7 bases). The receptor comes from a man in his late teens or twenties in good health. Some clones in this sample may be carry-over from other donors' samples. The CDR3 DNA sequence: TGTGCCAGCAGCTTAAGTGGGAGGGGGGTTGGCAATGAGCAGTTCTTC. Protein product: CASSLSGRGVGNEQFF. The full variable domain, completed using reference TRBV7-2 and TRBJ2-1, is GAGVSQSPSNKVTEKGKDVELRCDPISGHTALYWYRQSLGQGLEFLIYFQGNSAPDKSGLPSDRFSAERTGGSVSTLTIQRTQQEDSAVYLCASSLSGRGVGNEQFFGPGTRLTVL.